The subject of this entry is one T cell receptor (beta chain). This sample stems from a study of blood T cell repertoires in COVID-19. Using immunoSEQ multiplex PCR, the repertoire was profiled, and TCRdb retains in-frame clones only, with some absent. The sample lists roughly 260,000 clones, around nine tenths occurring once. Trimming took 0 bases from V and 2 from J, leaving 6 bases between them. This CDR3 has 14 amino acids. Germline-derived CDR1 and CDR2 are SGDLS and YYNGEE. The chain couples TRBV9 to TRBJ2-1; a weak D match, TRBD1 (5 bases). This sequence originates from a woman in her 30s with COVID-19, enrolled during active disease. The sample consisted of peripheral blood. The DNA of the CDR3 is TGTGCCAGCAGCGTAGAGGGGACCTACAATGAGCAGTTCTTC. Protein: CASSVEGTYNEQFF.